These T cell receptor beta chains were read from a single sample in a study of blood T cell repertoires in COVID-19. Some clones are missing from TCRdb's copy, which holds only in-frame ones; the method was immunoSEQ multiplex PCR. Of some 460,000 clones listed, 87% are singletons. Sequencing used PBMCs or T cells enriched from blood (not recorded which). The receptors originated from a woman younger than 30 who had recovered from COVID-19. CDR3s include the opening cysteine and the closing phenylalanine or tryptophan. Fields, in order: V gene, clone size, J gene, D gene, CDR3 DNA, CDR3 protein. The D gene is left open where the match is weak. A row's size may be missing; if present it is once, few, many or a size class.

v_gene: TRBV5-1
abundance: -
j_gene: TRBJ2-1
d_gene: TRBD1
CDR3nt: TGCGCCAGCAGTAGTCAGGGGGCTGGCAATGAGCAGTTCTTC
CDR3aa: CASSSQGAGNEQFF

v_gene: TRBV6-1
abundance: -
j_gene: TRBJ1-4
d_gene: TRBD1
CDR3nt: TGTGCCAGCAGTGAGGAGACAGGGAGCGAAAAACTGTTTTTT
CDR3aa: CASSEETGSEKLFF

v_gene: TRBV11-2
abundance: -
j_gene: TRBJ1-4
d_gene: TRBD1
CDR3nt: TGTGCCAGCAGCGCCTTAACAGGGGTCGCTGAAAAACTGTTTTTT
CDR3aa: CASSALTGVAEKLFF

v_gene: TRBV21-1
abundance: -
j_gene: TRBJ1-2
d_gene: -
CDR3nt: TGTGCCACCACGACGGGACAGGGGGCTAAGAGGATCCATGGCTACACCTTC
CDR3aa: CATTTGQGAKRIHGYTF

v_gene: TRBV2
abundance: few
j_gene: TRBJ1-4
d_gene: -
CDR3nt: TGTGCCGGAGCGGGAACTAATGAAAAACTGTTTTTT
CDR3aa: CAGAGTNEKLFF

v_gene: TRBV28
abundance: -
j_gene: TRBJ1-2
d_gene: -
CDR3nt: TGTGCCAGCAGTTTCGGGGGGGGTAACTATGGCTACACCTTC
CDR3aa: CASSFGGGNYGYTF

v_gene: TRBV5-1
abundance: -
j_gene: TRBJ2-5
d_gene: TRBD2
CDR3nt: TGCGCCAGCAGCTTACTAGCGGTCCAAGAGACCCAGTACTTC
CDR3aa: CASSLLAVQETQYF

v_gene: TRBV3-1/TRBV3-2
abundance: -
j_gene: TRBJ1-1
d_gene: -
CDR3nt: TGTGCCAGCAGCCCCAGGGACATGATGAACACTGAAGCTTTCTTT
CDR3aa: CASSPRDMMNTEAFF

v_gene: TRBV27
abundance: -
j_gene: TRBJ1-2
d_gene: TRBD1
CDR3nt: TGTGCCAGCACGCCAACGAAACAGGGGGCGCCGATCTCTGGGTTCAATGGCTACACCTTC
CDR3aa: CASTPTKQGAPISGFNGYTF

v_gene: TRBV15
abundance: -
j_gene: TRBJ1-6
d_gene: -
CDR3nt: TGTGCCACCAGCAGAGATAGGGGTTCTAGTGGATCACCCCTCCACTTT
CDR3aa: CATSRDRGSSGSPLHF

v_gene: TRBV5-1
abundance: -
j_gene: TRBJ2-1
d_gene: -
CDR3nt: TGCGCCAGCAGGATACAAACAGGGCATGGCAGGGATGAGCAGTTCTTC
CDR3aa: CASRIQTGHGRDEQFF

v_gene: TRBV9
abundance: -
j_gene: TRBJ2-3
d_gene: -
CDR3nt: TGTGCCAGCAGCCCAGGGGACCCAATTTCCCCCCAGTATTTT
CDR3aa: CASSPGDPISPQYF

v_gene: TRBV12-5
abundance: -
j_gene: TRBJ2-3
d_gene: -
CDR3nt: TGTGCTAGTGCCTCCGACAGAGCCACAGATACGCAGTATTTT
CDR3aa: CASASDRATDTQYF

v_gene: TRBV2
abundance: -
j_gene: TRBJ2-7
d_gene: TRBD2
CDR3nt: TGTGCCACCCGGACTAGCGGGAACTACGAGCAGTACTTC
CDR3aa: CATRTSGNYEQYF

v_gene: TRBV7-9
abundance: once
j_gene: TRBJ1-1
d_gene: TRBD1
CDR3nt: TGTGCCAGCAGCCTCCGACAGGGGAGCACTGAAGCTTTCTTT
CDR3aa: CASSLRQGSTEAFF

v_gene: TRBV5-1
abundance: -
j_gene: TRBJ1-2
d_gene: -
CDR3nt: TGCGCCAGCAGCCCGAGAGATGATAATTCCTATGGCTACACCTTC
CDR3aa: CASSPRDDNSYGYTF

v_gene: TRBV15
abundance: -
j_gene: TRBJ1-4
d_gene: TRBD1
CDR3nt: TGTGCCACCAGCAGGACTAAACAGGGGGGATATGAAAAACTGTTTTTT
CDR3aa: CATSRTKQGGYEKLFF

v_gene: TRBV5-1
abundance: -
j_gene: TRBJ2-5
d_gene: -
CDR3nt: TGCGCCAGCAGCCCACTAGCATTGGAGACCCAGTACTTC
CDR3aa: CASSPLALETQYF

v_gene: TRBV10-2
abundance: -
j_gene: TRBJ2-1
d_gene: TRBD1
CDR3nt: TGCGCCAGCAGCGACAGGGGCGACCCTCGGAGCTACAATGAGCAGTTCTTC
CDR3aa: CASSDRGDPRSYNEQFF

v_gene: TRBV3-1/TRBV3-2
abundance: once
j_gene: TRBJ1-5
d_gene: TRBD1
CDR3nt: TGTGCCAGCAGCCAAGGACAGGGGTTAAGTCAGCCCCAGCATTTT
CDR3aa: CASSQGQGLSQPQHF

v_gene: TRBV5-1
abundance: -
j_gene: TRBJ2-3
d_gene: TRBD2
CDR3nt: TGCGCCAGCAGCTTGGATGGCGGGGGGCTGACAGATACGCAGTATTTT
CDR3aa: CASSLDGGGLTDTQYF

v_gene: TRBV28
abundance: -
j_gene: TRBJ2-7
d_gene: -
CDR3nt: TGTGCCAGCAGTTTGACAGCGCCTCAGTACTTC
CDR3aa: CASSLTAPQYF

v_gene: TRBV21-1
abundance: -
j_gene: TRBJ1-1
d_gene: -
CDR3nt: TGTGCCAGCAGCAAGCAGACAGGGCGAGCTGAAGCTTTCTTT
CDR3aa: CASSKQTGRAEAFF

v_gene: TRBV18
abundance: few
j_gene: TRBJ1-1
d_gene: -
CDR3nt: TGTGCCAGCTCACCAGCCCCTAGTGGGGGGTTAATTGAAGCTTTCTTT
CDR3aa: CASSPAPSGGLIEAFF

v_gene: TRBV19
abundance: -
j_gene: TRBJ1-3
d_gene: -
CDR3nt: TGTGCCAGTAGCCGGACTACGAGCTCTGGAAACACCATATATTTT
CDR3aa: CASSRTTSSGNTIYF

v_gene: TRBV4-2
abundance: -
j_gene: TRBJ2-2
d_gene: -
CDR3nt: TGTGCCAGCAGCCCCACAGACAGCACCGGGGAGCTGTTTTTT
CDR3aa: CASSPTDSTGELFF

v_gene: TRBV7-2
abundance: -
j_gene: TRBJ1-2
d_gene: TRBD1
CDR3nt: TGTGCCAGCAGCTTAGTTCCCCCGACAGGGTCCGGAACTAACTATGGCTACACCTTC
CDR3aa: CASSLVPPTGSGTNYGYTF

v_gene: TRBV6-5
abundance: -
j_gene: TRBJ1-1
d_gene: TRBD1
CDR3nt: TGTGCCAGCAGCCCGGGGACAGTCAACACTGAAGCTTTCTTT
CDR3aa: CASSPGTVNTEAFF

v_gene: TRBV9
abundance: -
j_gene: TRBJ1-1
d_gene: TRBD1
CDR3nt: TGTGCCAGCAGCGCTCAAACAGGGGGTATCGCTGAAGCTTTCTTT
CDR3aa: CASSAQTGGIAEAFF

v_gene: TRBV5-1
abundance: -
j_gene: TRBJ2-7
d_gene: -
CDR3nt: TGCGCCAGCAGCTCGGGGGGCGGGGAATCCTACGAGCAGTACTTC
CDR3aa: CASSSGGGESYEQYF

v_gene: TRBV14
abundance: -
j_gene: TRBJ2-5
d_gene: TRBD2
CDR3nt: TGTGCCAGCAGCCTACTAACTGGCGGGGGTTCGGAGACCCAGTACTTC
CDR3aa: CASSLLTGGGSETQYF

v_gene: TRBV5-5
abundance: -
j_gene: TRBJ2-7
d_gene: TRBD2
CDR3nt: TGTGCCAGCAGCTTGGGAGCGGGGGCTTCGTACGAGCAGTACTTC
CDR3aa: CASSLGAGASYEQYF

v_gene: TRBV6-6
abundance: -
j_gene: TRBJ1-3
d_gene: TRBD1
CDR3nt: TGTGCCAGCAGTAAACGGACAGGGTTTAACACCATATATTTT
CDR3aa: CASSKRTGFNTIYF

v_gene: TRBV19
abundance: few
j_gene: TRBJ1-1
d_gene: TRBD1
CDR3nt: TGTGCCAGTAGCACAGGGGGCGGGATGAACACTGAAGCTTTCTTT
CDR3aa: CASSTGGGMNTEAFF

v_gene: TRBV5-1
abundance: once
j_gene: TRBJ2-1
d_gene: -
CDR3nt: TGCGCCAGCAGCTTGGAGCTTAGCTCCTACAATGAGCAGTTCTTC
CDR3aa: CASSLELSSYNEQFF

v_gene: TRBV4-1
abundance: few
j_gene: TRBJ2-7
d_gene: TRBD1
CDR3nt: TGCGCCAGCAGCCAAGTATCCGGGACAGGGGACTACGAGCAGTACTTC
CDR3aa: CASSQVSGTGDYEQYF

v_gene: TRBV11-3
abundance: -
j_gene: TRBJ2-1
d_gene: TRBD1
CDR3nt: TGTGCCAGCAGCTTAGGAGGGGGCGCCCGCCCGTACAATGAGCAGTTCTTC
CDR3aa: CASSLGGGARPYNEQFF

v_gene: TRBV27
abundance: -
j_gene: TRBJ1-6
d_gene: -
CDR3nt: TGTGCCAGCAGCGCTAGGTATAATTCACCCCTCCACTTT
CDR3aa: CASSARYNSPLHF

v_gene: TRBV5-1
abundance: -
j_gene: TRBJ2-5
d_gene: -
CDR3nt: TGCGCCAGCAGCCTGGGGCTCGCGGGGGAGACCCAGTACTTC
CDR3aa: CASSLGLAGETQYF

v_gene: TRBV30
abundance: -
j_gene: TRBJ1-1
d_gene: -
CDR3nt: TGTGCCTGGAGTGGGCAGGGTGCTGAAGCTTTCTTT
CDR3aa: CAWSGQGAEAFF

v_gene: TRBV6-6
abundance: -
j_gene: TRBJ1-2
d_gene: -
CDR3nt: TGTGCCAGCAGAGAACAGGATAACTATGGCTACACCTTC
CDR3aa: CASREQDNYGYTF

v_gene: TRBV5-4
abundance: few
j_gene: TRBJ2-2
d_gene: -
CDR3nt: TGTGCCAGCAGCTTGGTAGCGGGGGAGCTGTTTTTT
CDR3aa: CASSLVAGELFF

v_gene: TRBV3-1/TRBV3-2
abundance: -
j_gene: TRBJ2-6
d_gene: -
CDR3nt: TGTGCCAGCAGCGCACCCTACCTAGACAGCGCCGGGGCCAACGTCCTGACTTTC
CDR3aa: CASSAPYLDSAGANVLTF

v_gene: TRBV5-1
abundance: -
j_gene: TRBJ2-6
d_gene: TRBD1
CDR3nt: TGCGCCAGCAGCTCTCAGGGGGTGGTTATCCCTGGGGCCAACGTCCTGACTTTC
CDR3aa: CASSSQGVVIPGANVLTF

v_gene: TRBV4-1
abundance: -
j_gene: TRBJ2-3
d_gene: TRBD1
CDR3nt: TGCGCCAGCAGCCAACGAACCACAGGGGGGGATACGCAGTATTTT
CDR3aa: CASSQRTTGGDTQYF

v_gene: TRBV6-5
abundance: -
j_gene: TRBJ1-4
d_gene: -
CDR3nt: TGTGCCAGCAGCTATGATTGGCAGGGTAATGAAAAACTGTTTTTT
CDR3aa: CASSYDWQGNEKLFF

v_gene: TRBV4-1
abundance: -
j_gene: TRBJ1-5
d_gene: -
CDR3nt: TGCGCCAGCAGCCAGGCCCCGGGACTCCAACTCGCGCAGCCCCAGCATTTT
CDR3aa: CASSQAPGLQLAQPQHF

v_gene: TRBV2
abundance: -
j_gene: TRBJ1-1
d_gene: TRBD1
CDR3nt: TGTGCCAGCACCGGGACAGGGCTACTGAACACTGAAGCTTTCTTT
CDR3aa: CASTGTGLLNTEAFF

v_gene: TRBV2
abundance: -
j_gene: TRBJ1-1
d_gene: -
CDR3nt: TGTGCCAGCAGTGAAATAAGGGAAGCTTGGAGGACTGAAGCTTTCTTT
CDR3aa: CASSEIREAWRTEAFF

v_gene: TRBV2
abundance: -
j_gene: TRBJ2-7
d_gene: -
CDR3nt: TGTGCCAGCAACAGGGAAAATTCGCCTAAAAACGAGCAGTACTTC
CDR3aa: CASNRENSPKNEQYF

v_gene: TRBV24-1
abundance: -
j_gene: TRBJ1-2
d_gene: TRBD1
CDR3nt: TGTGCCGCGAGAGGGGACAGGGTGACAGTAAGGTATGGCTACACCTTC
CDR3aa: CAARGDRVTVRYGYTF

v_gene: TRBV11-2
abundance: -
j_gene: TRBJ2-3
d_gene: -
CDR3nt: TGTGCCAGCAGCTTTCTCGGCACAGATACGCAGTATTTT
CDR3aa: CASSFLGTDTQYF

v_gene: TRBV5-1
abundance: -
j_gene: TRBJ2-7
d_gene: TRBD1
CDR3nt: TGCGCCAGCAGCTTTCGACCGGGACAGGGAGGTGGGGGTGACTACGAGCAGTACTTC
CDR3aa: CASSFRPGQGGGGDYEQYF

v_gene: TRBV12-3/TRBV12-4
abundance: -
j_gene: TRBJ2-7
d_gene: TRBD1
CDR3nt: TGTGCCAGCAGCCGGACAGGGGTTTACGAGCAGTACTTC
CDR3aa: CASSRTGVYEQYF

v_gene: TRBV6-5
abundance: -
j_gene: TRBJ1-1
d_gene: TRBD1
CDR3nt: TGTGCCACCGAGGGACAGGGAAACACTGAAGCTTTCTTT
CDR3aa: CATEGQGNTEAFF

v_gene: TRBV5-4
abundance: -
j_gene: TRBJ1-2
d_gene: -
CDR3nt: TGTGCCAGCAGCTTTGGGAGCGGCTATGGCTACACCTTC
CDR3aa: CASSFGSGYGYTF